This TCR beta chain was identified in a study of cytomegalovirus exposure and HLA in healthy donors (dated by TCRdb to 2016 to 2017). Context from the whole study: An earlier analysis of fewer than 750 of the donors reported over 250 Gb of sequence data and 95 million to 130 million unique TCR beta sequences obtained from 150 million to 200 million T cells. Several DR-DQ haplotypes were treated as single units for association and clustering because of strong linkage in the cohort. On average, roughly 240,000 unique TCR beta nucleotide sequences were sequenced per donor among 398 genotyped donors of the cohort, with roughly 18% of those sequences being non-productive. To predict cytomegalovirus infection status, the study brought together high-throughput TCR immunosequencing, statistical association of individual TCRs with disease status, and machine learning. An earlier analysis of approximately 630 of the donors applied high-throughput TCR beta sequencing to assess whether each TCR beta V gene segment acted as functional or pseudogenic. Typing coverage varied by locus: roughly 620-640 donors for A, B, C, DRB1 and DQB1; more than 500 for DQA1; more than 600 for DPA1; roughly 450 for DPB1. An early release covering roughly 640 HLA-typed donors comprised around 300 gigabases of sequencing data and around 80 million unique TCR sequences. In addition to the first cohort of 666 subjects, a separate validation cohort of 100 to 150 different subjects was used. Using immunosequencing, the study profiled T cell repertoires from roughly 650 subjects and related those repertoires to cytomegalovirus serostatus. In the later analysis, no new phenotypic data were used to find candidate immune exposures; instead, reliance was placed on TCR beta sequences and their occurrence across donors. Donor age, sex, ethnicity and CMV serostatus were compiled together with the repertoire data. In a later analysis, previously published TCR beta repertoires from 550 to 700 donors were re-analyzed and high-resolution HLA genotyping was added so that TCR occurrence patterns could be studied. The study was designed to test whether signatures of past pathogen exposure could be identified by cataloging public T cell receptors. The genetic ancestry cluster associated with self-reported Caucasian donors included around four fifths of the roughly 400 genotyped donors. In a later genetic analysis, genome-wide SNP genotypes for about 55% of the roughly 670 donors were used, and that subset was treated as a discovery cohort. Every repertoire in the discovery cohort had been generated on one and the same sequencing platform. HLA typing covered class I and class II loci at four-digit resolution.

The cohort comprised several hundred healthy bone marrow donors. At the time of sampling, every cohort member was nominally healthy, though immune exposures that went unrecorded were likely present. The donor tested CMV seronegative and was one of the 352 seronegative cohort members. Every donor gave a peripheral blood sample, and the peripheral blood mononuclear cells from that sample were used for TCR beta sequencing. Genomic DNA was extracted from the blood cell samples with the Qiagen DNeasy Blood Extraction Kit. As to this clone: This clone's antigen is unknown. Nothing much larger sits one base from this clone, and base qualities are not available.

Libraries were made using the immunoSEQ multiplex PCR assay. The multiplex PCR relied on a mix of 60 forward primers for TCR Vbeta segments and 13 reverse primers for TCR Jbeta segments. A multiplex PCR assay on genomic DNA amplified the CDR3 region of rearranged TCR beta genes. On the Illumina HiSeq System, the amplified TCR beta libraries were sequenced as 87-base-pair reads. On the study's bioinformatics: A later analysis counted tens of millions of unique TCR beta chains across the 666 repertoires, and some 11 million of these chains were shared by at least two donors. To remove PCR and sequencing errors, raw reads were error-corrected and collapsed into unique sequences using a nearest-neighbor algorithm that merged closely related sequences. CDR3 sequences were aligned to IMGT reference sequences to assign V, D and J gene segments. For a sequence to be retained, at least a six-nucleotide match to both a V gene segment and a J gene segment was required. A rearrangement was called productive if the CDR3 had no stop codons and remained in frame with V and J, and every other rearrangement was called non-productive. CDR3 was defined by IMGT convention, running from the second conserved V-encoded cysteine to the conserved J-encoded phenylalanine. The earlier analysis of around 640 of the donors excluded sequences that lacked an unambiguous match to a single V gene segment. An earlier analysis of a few hundred of the donors called V segments functional above 56.7% productive rearrangements and segregating when the between-donor standard deviation exceeded 5%. A statistical classification framework was built for diagnosing cytomegalovirus status from the catalog of TCR beta chain sequences. In a later analysis, V and J genes were assigned by comparing TCR nucleotide sequences against IMGT/GENE-DB human TR gene sequences. A later analysis assigned CDR3 sequences and most-parsimonious VDJ recombination scenarios with the TCRdist pipeline. A later analysis defined each TCR beta chain by its CDR3 amino acid sequence plus V-gene family, and excluded reads lacking a unique V-gene family. As a way to deal with suspected cross-contamination and a sequencing artifact, a later analysis dropped approximately 570 nucleotide sequences that were highly shared and had low generation probability. In a later analysis, a clonal expansion index was calculated for each public chain from normalized within-repertoire ranks of inferred template counts. In a later analysis, generation probabilities were computed using a VDJ recombination model fitted to out-of-frame rearrangements, and the results were checked against IGoR. In a later analysis, hypergeometric tests were used to score TCR-TCR, TCR-HLA and TCR-CMV co-occurrence, with a repertoire-size bias correction applied to TCR pairs. False discovery rates were estimated in a later analysis by permuting HLA or CMV assignments 20 times. A later analysis grouped co-occurring TCRs with DBSCAN, adding TCRdist sequence similarity when clustering within HLA-allele-positive subsets. Repertoires with fewer than 30,000 or more than 120,000 public chains were left out of co-occurrence clustering, as were five repertoires with anomalous nucleotide sharing. TCRdb mirrors the immuneACCESS table, restricted to in-frame sequences. Some clones are absent from its copies; in checked studies, under half trace to an unresolved V gene, and the reason for the others is unknown. From that table come the V and J calls and clone size; the DNA was used to work out D and trimming. The sample contains some 150,000 clones, roughly nine tenths of them found a single time. The ten largest clones take up about 0.85% of the sample.

General conclusions and limits of the study: At a false discovery rate of 0.05, a later analysis linked 16,951 TCR beta sequences to specific HLA alleles. In vitro tests confirmed that three of the cytomegalovirus-associated TCR beta chains recognize cytomegalovirus antigens. Because counts were too low, roughly 17 rarely observed V segments, including chromosome 9 orphons, were left out of the earlier analysis of some 640 of the donors. Strong co-occurrence of HLA alleles, especially DR and DQ, made assigning TCR associations to individual alleles difficult. In the study, some 160 TCR beta chains were listed as associated with cytomegalovirus. Broadly in line with IMGT annotations, most TCR beta V segments showed up in productive rearrangements about 90% or about 30% of the time in an earlier analysis of several hundred of the donors. A later analysis found that most CMV-associated TCR beta chains appeared HLA-restricted, with HLA associations seemingly driven largely by CMV exposure. Roughly uniform sequencing depth across donors was assumed in presence/absence analyses, although this assumption may not hold. The authors suggested that the approach could potentially be extended to other disease states and immunological phenotypes. Correlated functional status among segregating V segments might be attributable to linkage disequilibrium, but an unknown experimental factor could not be ruled out. Most TCR sequences were seen in very few donors, while some public TCRs were found in many individuals. Compared with the roughly 720-donor mean, donors in an Asian-associated ancestry cluster had fewer N-insertions in productive TCRs, according to a later genetic analysis. This cohort had only TCR beta chains sequenced, and the lack of alpha or paired-chain data limited which features could be detected. For the cohort, immune exposure information was limited to CMV serostatus. A later analysis found that HLA-associated TCR beta chains were more clonally expanded and had lower generation probabilities than equally common non-associated chains. A further reported finding was that TCR beta sequences accurately predicted the HLA-A and HLA-B alleles for most subjects in the first cohort. The classifier was reported to diagnose cytomegalovirus status with high specificity and sensitivity in both the original and validation cohorts. The sequencing pipeline was judged likely to have produced a cluster of highly shared sequence variants as a technical artifact. In a later analysis, the rate of TCR association differed among HLA loci, with DRB1 alleles having the most associated TCRs and HLA-C alleles having the fewest. Because HLA typing was missing for some donors at each locus, association tests included only the typed subset. An association between a missense DCLRE1C variant and V-gene and J-gene trimming of TCR beta chains was found in a later genetic analysis and replicated in an independent cohort. Several of the top co-occurrence clusters appeared to be linked to parvovirus B19, influenza, CMV and Epstein-Barr virus, according to a later analysis.

The receptor's source is a woman under 40 in good health and CMV-seronegative. Specimen: PBMCs.

The DNA is as follows: TGTGCCAGCAGCCCGGGGACAAGACCGAACACTGAAGCTTTCTTT. The encoded protein is CASSPGTRPNTEAFF. The rearranged chain carries TRBV7-2 and TRBJ1-1; TRBD1 is a weak D gene call, 6 bases matching. V gives up 5 bases and J gives up 1 base, and the segment between their germline ends measures 14 bases. CDR1 and CDR2 are read off the germline V gene as SGHTA and FQGNSA. Including the terminal cysteine and phenylalanine, the CDR3 comprises 15 residues. Solely the CDR3 DNA is kept, with 45 bases framed from the first base.